This TCR beta chain was documented in a study of cytomegalovirus exposure and HLA in healthy donors. 13 Jbeta primers and 60 Vbeta primers were used for the PCR. Data came from immunoSEQ multiplex PCR; TCRdb stores just in-frame clones and leaves some out. The sample yields some 100,000 clones, 77% seen once. The CDR3 totals 15 residues. Germline values: CDR1 SGHNT, CDR2 YYREEE (reference sequence). V shed 4 bases and J 0 bases; nucleotides not matched to a gene: 3. The table lists this clone with a few counts. The V and J genes are TRBV5-4 and TRBJ2-1; TRBD2 matches 8 bases. This clonotype was obtained from a man in his forties or fifties in good health and CMV-seropositive. Sequenced input: PBMCs. The CDR3 loop reads CASSKAGGSYNEQFF. The CDR3 nucleotides are TGTGCCAGCAGCAAGGCGGGGGGCTCCTACAATGAGCAGTTCTTC. The full variable domain, rest sourced from reference TRBV5-4 and TRBJ2-1, is ETGVTQSPTHLIKTRGQQVTLRCSSQSGHNTVSWYQQALGQGPQFIFQYYREEENGRGNFPPRFSGLQFPNYSSELNVNALELDDSALYLCASSKAGGSYNEQFFGPGTRLTVL.